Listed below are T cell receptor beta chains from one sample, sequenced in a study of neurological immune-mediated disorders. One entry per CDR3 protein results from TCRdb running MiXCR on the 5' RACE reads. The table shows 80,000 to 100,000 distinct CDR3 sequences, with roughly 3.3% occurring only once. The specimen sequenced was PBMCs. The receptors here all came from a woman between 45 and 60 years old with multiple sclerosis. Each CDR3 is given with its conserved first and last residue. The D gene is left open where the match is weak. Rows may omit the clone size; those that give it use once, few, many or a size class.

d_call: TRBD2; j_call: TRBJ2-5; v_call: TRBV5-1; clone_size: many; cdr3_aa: CASSLVLAGQETQYF; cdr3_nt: TGCGCCAGCAGCTTGGTTTTAGCGGGGCAAGAGACCCAGTACTTC
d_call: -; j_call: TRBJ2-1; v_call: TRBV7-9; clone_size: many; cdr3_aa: CASSTDSPPSYNEQFF; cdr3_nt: TGTGCCAGCAGTACCGACTCCCCTCCCTCCTACAATGAGCAGTTCTTC
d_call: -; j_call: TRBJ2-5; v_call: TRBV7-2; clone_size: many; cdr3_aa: CASSYGGRIETQYF; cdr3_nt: TGTGCCAGCAGCTACGGGGGGCGGATCGAGACCCAGTACTTC
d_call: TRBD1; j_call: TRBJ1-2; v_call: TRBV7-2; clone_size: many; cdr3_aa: CASSFTGGPYGYTF; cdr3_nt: TGTGCCAGCAGCTTTACAGGGGGCCCCTATGGCTACACCTTC
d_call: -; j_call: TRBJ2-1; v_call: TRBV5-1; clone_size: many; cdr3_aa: CASSVRPDNEQFF; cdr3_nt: TGCGCCAGCAGCGTGAGACCCGACAATGAGCAGTTCTTC
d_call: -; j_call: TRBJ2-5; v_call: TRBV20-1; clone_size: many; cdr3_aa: CSASGQGSETQYF; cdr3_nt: TGCAGTGCTAGTGGGCAGGGGAGTGAGACCCAGTACTTC
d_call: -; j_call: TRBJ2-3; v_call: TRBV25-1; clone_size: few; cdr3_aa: CASSVRVTDTQYF; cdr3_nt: TGTGCCAGCAGCGTTAGGGTCACAGATACGCAGTATTTT
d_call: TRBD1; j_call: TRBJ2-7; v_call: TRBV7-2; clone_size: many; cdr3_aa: CASSLPAGGWSEQYF; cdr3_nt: TGTGCCAGCAGCTTACCCGCAGGGGGCTGGTCCGAGCAGTACTTC
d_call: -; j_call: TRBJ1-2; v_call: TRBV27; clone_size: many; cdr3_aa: CASSFGGVGGYTF; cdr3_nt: TGTGCCAGCAGTTTTGGGGGCGTTGGTGGCTACACCTTC
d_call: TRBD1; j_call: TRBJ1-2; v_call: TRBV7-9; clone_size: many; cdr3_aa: CASSPDRAEYGYTF; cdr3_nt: TGTGCCAGCAGCCCCGACAGGGCCGAATATGGCTACACCTTC
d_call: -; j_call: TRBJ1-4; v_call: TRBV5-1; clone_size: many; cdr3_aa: CASSVGRGRANEKLFF; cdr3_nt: TGCGCCAGCAGCGTGGGGAGGGGACGGGCTAATGAAAAACTGTTTTTT
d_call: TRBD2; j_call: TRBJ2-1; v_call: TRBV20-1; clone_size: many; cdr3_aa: CSARDGGTSGGKQFF; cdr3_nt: TGCAGTGCTAGAGATGGGGGAACTAGCGGGGGGAAGCAGTTCTTC
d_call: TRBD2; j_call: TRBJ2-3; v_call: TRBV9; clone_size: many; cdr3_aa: CASSIGTSGGPMDTQYF; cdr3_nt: TGTGCCAGCAGCATCGGGACTAGCGGGGGGCCCATGGATACGCAGTATTTT
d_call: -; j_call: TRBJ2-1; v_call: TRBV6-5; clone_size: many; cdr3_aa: CASSYSGSSYNEQFF; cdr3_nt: TGTGCCAGCAGTTACTCCGGGAGCTCCTACAATGAGCAGTTCTTC
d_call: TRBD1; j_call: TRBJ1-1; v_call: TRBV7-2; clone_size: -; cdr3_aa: CASSSRDRVASTEAFF; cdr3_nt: TGTGCCAGCAGCTCCCGGGACAGGGTTGCGAGCACTGAAGCTTTCTTT
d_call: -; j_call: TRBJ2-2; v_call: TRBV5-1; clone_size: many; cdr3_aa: CASSFNTGELFF; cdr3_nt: TGCGCCAGCAGCTTCAACACCGGGGAGCTGTTTTTT